The 15 T cell receptor beta chains in this list originate from one sample, sequenced in a study of CD8+CD57+ T cells in acquired aplastic anemia (dated by TCRdb to 2016 to 2019). The instrument given in TCRdb is Illumina HiSeq 2000. Profiling of TCR beta VDJ combinations and CDR3 sequences used genomic DNA as the template. The public reads were reprocessed in TCRdb via fastp at Q25 and MiXCR, keeping in-frame beta chains. Merged by CDR3 protein, the rows form single entries marked with the most common genes and DNA. The table for this sample lists roughly 200,000 distinct CDR3 sequences; over 55% of them were counted only once. Roughly 50% of the sample is held by the ten biggest clonotypes. Expansion of CD8+CD57+ cells had been shown by flow cytometry in the patients chosen for sequencing. The sequencing sample was made of sorted CD4+, CD8+, or CD8+CD57+ T cells (not recorded which) from PBMCs. The receptors derive from a human donor with aplastic anemia.

CDR3 region: CASSPTLAGGRTDTQYF. The CDR3 DNA follows: TGTGCCAGCAGCCCTACTCTAGCGGGGGGCCGCACAGATACGCAGTATTTT. The chain is built from TRBV7-6 and TRBJ2-3; the match to TRBD2 covers 11 bases. With 5 bases clipped from V and 1 base from J, the junction kept 8 bases outside the gene matches. The CDR3 covers 17 residues. Per germline, CDR1 SGHVS and CDR2 FNYEAQ.

This clonotype was seen repeatedly, ten times or more. This sequence joins TRBV20-1 and TRBJ2-7, with D possibly being TRBD2 (6 bases). The CDR3 covers 14 residues. From germline, CDR1 is DFQATT and CDR2 SNEGSKA (reference sequence). Trimming took off 0 bases at V and 0 bases at J, with 9 bases between the two ends. CDR3 residues: CSARDRGDSYEQYF. The CDR3 region has the DNA TGCAGTGCTAGAGACCGCGGGGACTCCTACGAGCAGTACTTC.

With respect to this clonotype: A junction end diverges from the germline sequence, so it may reflect a read error. This chain uses TRBV7-3 with TRBJ2-1, with D hard to call. The CDR3 totals 13 residues. Germline CDR1 SGHTA, CDR2 FQGTGA. For the CDR3, the DNA is TGCGCCAGCAGCCTCCCTCGGCACAATGAGCAGTTCTTC. It codes for CASSLPRHNEQFF.

This chain uses TRBV5-4 with TRBJ1-2, with D uncertain. This CDR3 has 12 amino acids. The germline V and J ends were trimmed by 4 bases and 4 bases, with 8 bases remaining between them. Germline loops: CDR1 SGHNT, CDR2 YYREEE (reference sequence). The CDR3 sequence is CASSQDGYGYTF. DNA of the CDR3: TGTGCCAGCAGCCAAGACGGCTATGGCTACACCTTC.

The chain uses TRBV7-2 and TRBJ2-7, with 8 bases identical to TRBD2. The CDR3 length is 14 residues. Trimming took 5 bases from V and 6 from J; bases not matched to a gene: 9. Germline V gene data show CDR1 as SGHTA and CDR2 as FQGNSA. The CDR3 DNA is TGTGCCAGCAGCGCCGGGGGGGCAGGGGTCGAGCAGTACTTC. Protein product: CASSAGGAGVEQYF. Together with reference TRBV7-2 and TRBJ2-7, the CDR3 gives the full variable domain: GAGVSQSPSNKVTEKGKDVELRCDPISGHTALYWYRQSLGQGLEFLIYFQGNSAPDKSGLPSDRFSAERTGGSVSTLTIQRTQQEDSAVYLCASSAGGAGVEQYFGPGTRLTVT.

In this sample, this clonotype turned up a few times. The junction does not match germline at one end; this may be a read error. The chain combines TRBV7-9 with TRBJ2-2; weak D call: TRBD2 (6 bases). The CDR3 runs 11 residues. In germline, CDR1 is SEHNR, CDR2 FQNEAQ (reference sequence). The CDR3 DNA sequence: TGTGCCAGCAGCCCAGGTAGCGGACCCGTTTTT. It is translated as CASSPGSGPVF.

As for this clonotype: It is likely a read error, because the conserved phenylalanine at the end of the CDR3 is missing. It is unclear where the CDR3 begins or ends on the DNA, so no DNA is shown, and the CDR3 is as TCRdb lists it. The chain combines TRBV12-3 or TRBV12-4 with TRBJ2-7; the table's D gene call, TRBD1, was not cross checked with the DNA. Inclusive of both ends, the CDR3 amounts to 13 amino acids. CDR3 region: CASLPGYSYEQHS.

The rearrangement joins TRBV19 to TRBJ1-1, with a tentative D call TRBD1 (5 bases). V was cut by 7 bases and J by 5 bases, with 14 bases left in between. The CDR3 totals 13 residues. Germline V gene data show CDR1 as LNHDA and CDR2 as SQIVND (reference sequence). The CDR3 spells CASIPGLETEAFF. CDR3 coding DNA: TGTGCCAGTATCCCGGGGCTGGAGACTGAAGCTTTCTTT.

This clonotype was counted between two and nine times. The V and J genes are TRBV7-6 and TRBJ2-1, with 9 bases fitting TRBD1. Germline CDR1 and CDR2: SGHVS and FNYEAQ. The CDR3 contains 15 residues. J lost 6 bases, V lost 6 bases, and 9 bases had no gene match. DNA of the CDR3: TGTGCCAGCAGGGCCGGGACAGGGATCTTCAATGAGCAGTTCTTC. This encodes CASRAGTGIFNEQFF.

This sequence joins TRBV24-1 and TRBJ2-1; 10 bases map to TRBD2. The CDR3 sequence is 16 residues long. The ends lost 6 bases at V and 0 bases at J; junction bases unmatched: 4. Germline V CDR1 and CDR2: KGHDR, SFDVKD. CDR3 sequence (DNA): TGTGCCACCAGTCTTGCTAGCGGGGGCTCCTACAATGAGCAGTTCTTC. Its protein product is CATSLASGGSYNEQFF.

This clonotype was seen ten or more times. This rearrangement joins TRBV4-1 to TRBJ2-7; 7 positions agree with TRBD1. V gave up 4 bases and J gave up 2 bases; unmatched junction bases: 5. The germline V gene has CDR1 MGHRA and CDR2 YSYEKL. This CDR3 region has 14 residues. The CDR3 loop is CASSPPGQAYEQYF. Here the CDR3 DNA reads TGCGCCAGCAGCCCTCCCGGACAGGCCTACGAGCAGTACTTC.

This chain uses TRBV7-9 with TRBJ1-3, with D uncertain. Germline CDR1 SEHNR, CDR2 FQNEAQ (reference sequence). Trimming pared 3 bases from V and 0 bases from J, leaving 12 bases between. The CDR3 runs 16 residues. CDR3 DNA: TGTGCCAGCAGCTTTGGTCAGTCCGACTCTGGAAACACCATATATTTT. Protein product: CASSFGQSDSGNTIYF.

This clonotype was recorded only once. The chain employs TRBV9 and TRBJ2-7; D possibly matches TRBD1 or TRBD2 (5 bases each). Trimming cost V 2 bases and J 1 base, with 19 bases left between them. The germline gives CDR1 SGDLS, CDR2 YYNGEE. The CDR3 length is 17 residues. The CDR3 here is CASSVGVGGTFSYEQYF. CDR3 DNA sequence: TGTGCCAGCAGCGTGGGGGTTGGCGGAACGTTTTCCTACGAGCAGTACTTC.

This rearrangement joins TRBV24-1 to TRBJ2-2; TRBD2 aligns across 10 bases. CDR3 length: 16 amino acids. J gave up 6 bases and V 1 base, and 4 bases lay outside the gene matches. CDR1 is KGHDR, CDR2 SFDVKD, per germline. The CDR3 DNA sequence: TGTGCCACCAGTGATTTAAAAGCGGGAGGGTCCGGGGAGCTGTTTTTT. Translation: CATSDLKAGGSGELFF.

This chain joins TRBV15 and TRBJ1-5; D possibly corresponds to TRBD1 (5 bases). Between the trimmed V and J ends, which lost 7 bases and 4 bases, there was a span of 11 bases. Germline V gives CDR1 LNHNV, CDR2 YYDKDF (reference sequence). The CDR3 is 13 amino acids. The CDR3 DNA sequence: TGTGCCACCATGGGGGAGGGGAATCAGCCCCAGCATTTT. It codes for CATMGEGNQPQHF.